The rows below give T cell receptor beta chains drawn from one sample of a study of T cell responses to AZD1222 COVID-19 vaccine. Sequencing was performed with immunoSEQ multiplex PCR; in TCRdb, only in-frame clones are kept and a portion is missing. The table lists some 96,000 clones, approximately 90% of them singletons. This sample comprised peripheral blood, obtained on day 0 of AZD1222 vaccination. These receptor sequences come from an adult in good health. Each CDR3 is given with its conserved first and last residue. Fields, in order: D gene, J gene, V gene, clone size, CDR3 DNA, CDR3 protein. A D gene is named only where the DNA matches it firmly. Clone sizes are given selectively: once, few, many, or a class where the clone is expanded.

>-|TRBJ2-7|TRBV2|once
TGTGCCAGCAGTGAATTCCCCAACTACGAGCAGTACTTC
CASSEFPNYEQYF
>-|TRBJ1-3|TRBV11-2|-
TGTGCCAGCAGCTCCCGGGACCTCGTCTCTGGAAACACCATATATTTT
CASSSRDLVSGNTIYF
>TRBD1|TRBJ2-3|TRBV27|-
TGTGCCAGCCGCGAGGGGGCCCTATACACAGATACGCAGTATTTT
CASREGALYTDTQYF
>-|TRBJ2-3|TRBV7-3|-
TGTGCCAGCAGCTCTCCCCCCCGGCCGGGGACGCAGTATTTT
CASSSPPRPGTQYF
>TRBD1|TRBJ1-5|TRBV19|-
TGTGCCAGTTCTTTAGTGGGGACAGGGGCGGGGAGGGATCAGCCCCAGCATTTT
CASSLVGTGAGRDQPQHF
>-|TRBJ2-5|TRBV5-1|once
TGCGCCAGCAGCTTGAGACAGCAAGAGACCCAGTACTTC
CASSLRQQETQYF
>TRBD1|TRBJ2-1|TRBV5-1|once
TGCGCCAGCAGCTCCCAAGCAGGGGGCGATGAGCAGTTCTTC
CASSSQAGGDEQFF
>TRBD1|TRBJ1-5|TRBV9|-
TGTGCCAGCAGCGTAGGGGACAGACTAAATCAGCCCCAGCATTTT
CASSVGDRLNQPQHF
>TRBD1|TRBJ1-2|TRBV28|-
TGTGCCAGCAGTCCGACAGGGTTCTATGGCTACACCTTC
CASSPTGFYGYTF
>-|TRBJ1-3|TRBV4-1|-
TGCGCCAGCAGCCAAGATGGGGGACTAGGAAACACCATATATTTT
CASSQDGGLGNTIYF
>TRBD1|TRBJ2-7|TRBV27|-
TGTGCCAGCAGTCCTGGGACAGGCTTTACCTACGAGCAGTACTTC
CASSPGTGFTYEQYF
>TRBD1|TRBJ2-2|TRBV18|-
TGTGCCAGCCCGGGACAGACGAACACCGGGGAGCTGTTTTTT
CASPGQTNTGELFF
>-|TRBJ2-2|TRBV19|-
TGTGCCAGTAGTGTACGACTTGGGGGGGCCACCGGGGAGCTGTTTTTT
CASSVRLGGATGELFF
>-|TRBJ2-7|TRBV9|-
TGTGCCAGCAGCGGGCCGGGTTACGAGCAGTACTTC
CASSGPGYEQYF
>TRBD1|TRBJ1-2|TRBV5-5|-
TGTGCCAGCAGCGTAACCGGGACAGGGGCCGACGGCCGTGGCTACACCTTC
CASSVTGTGADGRGYTF
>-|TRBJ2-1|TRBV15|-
TGTGCCACCAGCAGAGGGGGTGCCAATGAGCAGTTCTTC
CATSRGGANEQFF
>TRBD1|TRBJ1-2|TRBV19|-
TGTGCTTCAGAAGACAGGGTATTTCTTCAGGGCTACACCTTC
CASEDRVFLQGYTF
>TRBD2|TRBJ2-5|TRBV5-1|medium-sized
TGCGCCAGCAGCTCGGGGACTAGCGGGATGAAAGAGACCCAGTACTTC
CASSSGTSGMKETQYF
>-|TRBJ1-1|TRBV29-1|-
TGCAGCGTTGATCCGGGGGCTTTCTTT
CSVDPGAFF
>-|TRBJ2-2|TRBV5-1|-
TGCGCCAGCAGCACGAGCGGAACCGGGGAGCTGTTTTTT
CASSTSGTGELFF
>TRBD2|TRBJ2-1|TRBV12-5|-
TGTGCTAGTGGTTTGTGGTTAGCGGGAGGGCCGGATGAGCAGTTCTTC
CASGLWLAGGPDEQFF
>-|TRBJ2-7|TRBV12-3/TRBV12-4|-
TGTGCCAGCAGTCCGGGATCTCTTTACGAGCAGTACTTC
CASSPGSLYEQYF
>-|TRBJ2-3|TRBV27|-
TGTGCCAGCAGTTTAAGGCAGGGGTACACAGATACGCAGTATTTT
CASSLRQGYTDTQYF
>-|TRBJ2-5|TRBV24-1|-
TGTGCCACCAGTGACTCCAACTTGGTGACCCAGTACTTC
CATSDSNLVTQYF
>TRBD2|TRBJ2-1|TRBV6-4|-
TGTGCCAGCAGTCAATCTAAGACTAGCGGGAGGTTGGGTGAGCAGTTCTTC
CASSQSKTSGRLGEQFF
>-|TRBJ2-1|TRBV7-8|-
TGTGCCAGCAGCTTACGGGAGTTGGGGTCCAATGAGCAGTTCTTC
CASSLRELGSNEQFF
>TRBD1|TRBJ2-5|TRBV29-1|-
TGCAGCGTTGAGGGGCGATGGGACAGGGGGGAGGAGACCCAGTACTTC
CSVEGRWDRGEETQYF
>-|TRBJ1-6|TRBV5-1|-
TGCGCCAGCAGCTTGGCCCGTCTTTCACCCCTCCACTTT
CASSLARLSPLHF
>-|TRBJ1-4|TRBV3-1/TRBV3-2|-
TGTGCCAGCAGCCAAGCTACCGGAGAAAAACTGTTTTTT
CASSQATGEKLFF
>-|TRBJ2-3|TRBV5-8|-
TGTGCCAGCAGCTGGGGCACGGTGGTCGGCACAGATACGCAGTATTTT
CASSWGTVVGTDTQYF
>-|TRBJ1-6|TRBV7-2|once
TGTGCCAGCAGCTTAGAGGCAGGGCGTTCACCCCTCCACTTT
CASSLEAGRSPLHF
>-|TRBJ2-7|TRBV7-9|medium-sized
TGTGCCAGCAGCTTACGAGGGATCAACGAGCAGTACTTC
CASSLRGINEQYF
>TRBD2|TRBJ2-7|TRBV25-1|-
TGTGCCAGCAGCGTGGCGGGAGGAGACGAGCAGTACTTC
CASSVAGGDEQYF
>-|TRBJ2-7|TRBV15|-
TGTGCCACCAGCAGAGATTCTAACACCCTCGCGAGGCAGTACTTC
CATSRDSNTLARQYF
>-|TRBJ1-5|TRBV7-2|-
TGTGCCAGCAGCTTAGATCGGAGCCCGCCCCAGCATTTT
CASSLDRSPPQHF
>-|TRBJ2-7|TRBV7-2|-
TGTGCCAGCAGTATGCGAGCGGAGGTTTTCTACGAGCAGTACTTC
CASSMRAEVFYEQYF
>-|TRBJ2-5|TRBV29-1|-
TGCAGCGTTAGAGGCGGGTTGGGAGAGACCCAGTACTTC
CSVRGGLGETQYF
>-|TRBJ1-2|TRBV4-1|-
TGCGCCAGCAGCCAACTCCTACCTGTGCTGGGGTATGGCTACACCTTC
CASSQLLPVLGYGYTF
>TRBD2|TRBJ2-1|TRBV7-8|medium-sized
TGTGCCAGCAGCTTAACCCAGCGGGAGGGCCGGGTTGAGCAGTTCTTC
CASSLTQREGRVEQFF
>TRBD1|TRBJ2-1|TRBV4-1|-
TGCGCCAGCAGCCTACAGGGGGCAAGGACCTACAATGAGCAGTTCTTC
CASSLQGARTYNEQFF
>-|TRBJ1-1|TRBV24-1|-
TGTGCCACCAGTGACCAGGGAAACACTGAAGCTTTCTTT
CATSDQGNTEAFF
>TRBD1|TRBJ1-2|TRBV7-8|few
TGTGCCAGCAGCAGTGACAGGGCGAGCTATGGCTACACCTTC
CASSSDRASYGYTF
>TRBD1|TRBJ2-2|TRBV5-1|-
TGCGCCAGCAGCGCCCAGGGACAGGGGAGCACCGGGGAGCTGTTTTTT
CASSAQGQGSTGELFF
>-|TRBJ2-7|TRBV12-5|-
TGTGCTAGTGGTTGGGACCCCCTTGGAGAGCAGTACTTC
CASGWDPLGEQYF
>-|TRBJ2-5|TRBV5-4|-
TGTGCCAGCAGCTTGATTGACAGTCAAGAGACCCAGTACTTC
CASSLIDSQETQYF
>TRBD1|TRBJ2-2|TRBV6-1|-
TGTGCCAGCAGTGACCCCCCGGGACAGGGATTCCCGTTTACCGGGGAGCTGTTTTTT
CASSDPPGQGFPFTGELFF